Presented here are 16 T cell receptor beta chains from one specimen sequenced in a study of cytomegalovirus exposure and HLA in healthy donors. TCRdb's copy holds only in-frame clones and misses some; the assay was immunoSEQ multiplex PCR. The table lists approximately 130,000 clones, about 84% of them singletons. Sequencing was carried out using PBMCs. The receptor set was obtained from a young woman in good health and CMV-seronegative.

The chain recombines TRBV11-3 with TRBJ1-2; no firm D call. Germline CDR1 SGHNT, CDR2 YENEEA. V lost 4 bases and J lost 6, with 18 bases in between. This CDR3 is 15 amino acids long. CDR3 bases: TGTGCCAGCAGCTCACGCGGTCGCCCCCCGGATGGCTACACCTTC. Its protein product is CASSSRGRPPDGYTF.

The chain couples TRBV5-6 to TRBJ2-1; 8 positions match TRBD1. CDR3 length: 16 amino acids. Losses at the gene ends were 3 bases for V and 4 bases for J; bases not matched to a gene: 9. Germline assignment: CDR1 SGHDT and CDR2 YYEEEE. The CDR3 bases are TGTGCCAGCAGCTCCGGACAGGGTCTGAGTTACAATGAGCAGTTCTTC. It yields the protein CASSSGQGLSYNEQFF.

The chain is built from TRBV5-1 and TRBJ2-3; 8 positions agree with TRBD1. CDR1 SGHRS and CDR2 YFSETQ come from the germline V gene. With 4 bases clipped from V and 1 base from J, the junction kept 5 bases outside the gene matches. The CDR3 length is 15 residues. DNA of the CDR3: TGCGCCAGCAGCGAACAGGGGGGCGGCACAGATACGCAGTATTTT. It codes for CASSEQGGGTDTQYF.

CDR3 coding DNA: TGCGCCAGCAGCTTAGCGGGGAAAGAGACCCAGTACTTC. Amino acids: CASSLAGKETQYF. The chain links TRBV5-1 to TRBJ2-5, with 7 bases identical to TRBD2. Germline lookup yields CDR1 SGHRS and CDR2 YFSETQ. V dropped 2 bases and J dropped 3; count of bases not matched to a gene: 1. CDR3 size: 13 residues.

The chain carries TRBV19 and TRBJ2-7; 9 nucleotides agree with TRBD2. In germline, CDR1 is LNHDA, CDR2 SQIVND (reference sequence). This CDR3 region has 14 residues. Trimming at V came to 4 bases and at J to 2 bases, leaving 3 bases not matched to a gene. CDR3 in amino acids: CASSTSGVTYEQYF. CDR3 bases: TGTGCCAGTAGTACTAGCGGGGTGACCTACGAGCAGTACTTC.

The chain carries TRBV30 and TRBJ1-1; D is uncertain. CDR1 and CDR2 from the germline V gene are GTSNPN and SVGIG (reference sequence). The CDR3 has 11 residues. The germline V and J ends were trimmed by 2 bases and 5 bases, with 6 bases remaining between them. The CDR3 reads CAWSLMTEAFF. CDR3 DNA sequence: TGTGCCTGGAGTCTTATGACTGAAGCTTTCTTT.

The gene calls are TRBV7-9 and TRBJ2-1; 9 bases fit TRBD2. Looked up from germline, CDR1 is SEHNR and CDR2 is FQNEAQ (reference sequence). The J segment lost 3 bases and the V segment lost 5 bases, leaving 14 bases of the junction unmatched. The CDR3 has 18 amino acids. This chain's CDR3 is CASSHPSPLRGGYNEQFF. CDR3 nucleotides: TGTGCCAGCAGCCACCCATCACCTTTGCGGGGGGGCTACAATGAGCAGTTCTTC.

This chain connects TRBV14 to TRBJ1-1, with D possibly TRBD1 on 6 matching bases. The germline V and J ends were trimmed by 0 bases and 5 bases, with 13 bases remaining between them. This CDR3 comprises 15 residues. CDR1 is SGHDN and CDR2 is FVKESK in the germline V gene. The CDR3 sequence is CASSQDRQGLTEAFF. The CDR3 bases are TGTGCCAGCAGCCAAGATCGTCAGGGGCTGACTGAAGCTTTCTTT.

The CDR3 loop is CASSARSGGRGETQYF. The CDR3 DNA is TGTGCCAGCAGTGCGCGTAGCGGGGGGCGCGGAGAGACCCAGTACTTC. This sequence joins TRBV6-6 and TRBJ2-5; 10 positions match TRBD2. The junction had 10 bases not matched to a gene; V was cut back by 5 bases and J by 4 bases. The CDR3 has 16 amino acids. Per germline, CDR1 MNHNY and CDR2 SVGAGI (reference sequence).

The V call is TRBV6-5, the J call TRBJ2-2; 7 bases match TRBD1. V was pared by 6 bases and J by 3 bases, with 7 bases of the junction left unmatched. Germline V lookup: CDR1 MNHEY, CDR2 SVGAGI. This CDR3 comprises 15 residues. Written as DNA, the CDR3 is TGTGCCAGCAGACAGACAGGGTTGGACACCGGGGAGCTGTTTTTT. This codes for CASRQTGLDTGELFF.

The chain recombines TRBV5-1 with TRBJ2-7, with D possibly matching TRBD1 (7 bases). The germline gives CDR1 SGHRS, CDR2 YFSETQ. The V end was cut by 0 bases, the J end by 7 bases, with 17 bases between. This CDR3 has 15 residues. CDR3 in DNA: TGCGCCAGCAGCTTGGAGGGCAGGGGGGTCTGGGAGCAGTACTTC. This translates into CASSLEGRGVWEQYF.

CDR3 DNA: TGTGCCAGCAGCGTAGTCGGTCCTAGCGTTATCGCAGATACGCAGTATTTT. It specifies CASSVVGPSVIADTQYF. This chain joins TRBV9 and TRBJ2-3; D might be TRBD2 (6 bases). Germline V gene lookup returns CDR1 SGDLS and CDR2 YYNGEE. This CDR3 is built from 17 residues. V lost 0 bases to trimming and J lost 4 bases, with 18 bases between them.

In its sample, this clone was seen a few times. This chain links TRBV29-1 with TRBJ2-5, with a possible D match to TRBD1 (5 bases). Trimming cost V 6 bases and J 3 bases, with 14 bases left between them. The germline CDR1 and CDR2 sequences are SQVTM and ANQGSEA. The CDR3 runs 13 residues. The CDR3 reads CSVGIRQKETQYF. CDR3 nucleotide sequence: TGCAGCGTCGGTATTAGACAGAAAGAGACCCAGTACTTC. The full variable domain, its missing parts supplied by reference TRBV29-1 and TRBJ2-5, is SAVISQKPSRDICQRGTSLTIQCQVDSQVTMMFWYRQQPGQSLTLIATANQGSEATYESGFVIDKFPISRPNLTFSTLTVSNMSPEDSSIYLCSVGIRQKETQYFGPGTRLLVL.

The rearrangement joins TRBV7-9 to TRBJ2-2; 7 bases map to TRBD2. The CDR3 loop spans 16 amino acids. Unmatched junction bases numbered 11, after V lost 5 bases and J lost 5 bases. Germline lookup yields CDR1 SEHNR and CDR2 FQNEAQ (reference sequence). Written as DNA, the CDR3 is TGTGCCAGCAGCCCTCCCGCGCGGGGGAATACCGGGGAGCTGTTTTTT. It specifies CASSPPARGNTGELFF. Looking up the rest from reference TRBV7-9 and TRBJ2-2 gives the full variable domain: DTGVSQNPRHKITKRGQNVTFRCDPISEHNRLYWYRQTLGQGPEFLTYFQNEAQLEKSRLLSDRFSAERPKGSFSTLEIQRTEQGDSAMYLCASSPPARGNTGELFFGEGSRLTVL.

The chain combines TRBV18 with TRBJ1-4, with D unclear. CDR1 and CDR2 from the germline V gene are KGHSH and LQKENI. CDR3 length: 15 amino acids. The V gene lost 0 bases and the J gene lost 5 bases, with 10 bases spanning the gap. CDR3 bases: TGTGCCAGCTCACCACCGGTAGAAATCAATGAAAAACTGTTTTTT. This codes for CASSPPVEINEKLFF.

This chain links TRBV5-4 with TRBJ2-3; tentatively, D is TRBD2 (6 bases). Germline CDR1 is SGHNT and CDR2 is YYREEE (reference sequence). This CDR3 spans 15 amino acids. The V end lost 2 bases, the J end lost 0 bases, and 10 bases lay between the germline ends. DNA for the CDR3: TGTGCCAGCAGCTTTTCTAGCGTTAGCACAGATACGCAGTATTTT. Protein: CASSFSSVSTDTQYF.